This TCR beta chain was sequenced in a study of blood T cell repertoires in COVID-19. This CDR3 has 13 amino acids. Germline CDR1 LGHNA, CDR2 YNFKEQ. Trimming shortened V by 3 bases and J by 1 base, and 6 bases separated the two germline ends. The repertoire was sequenced with immunoSEQ multiplex PCR; TCRdb's copy has only in-frame clones and lacks some. Of 200,000 to 250,000 clones in the sample, roughly 88% were seen once. The sequencing input was peripheral blood. The receptor's source is a man aged 80 or over with acute or convalescent COVID-19. The chain couples TRBV4-2 to TRBJ2-5; the D is unclear. Written as DNA, the CDR3 is TGTGCCAGCAGCCAGGGCAGCCAAGAGACCCAGTACTTC. This encodes CASSQGSQETQYF.